This record covers a single T cell receptor beta chain. Germline V gene lookup returns CDR1 SGHVS and CDR2 FQNEAQ. Trimming cost V 0 bases and J 0 bases, with 11 bases left between them. The CDR3 totals 16 residues. The PCR was carried out with 60 Vbeta primers and 13 Jbeta primers. Generated by immunoSEQ multiplex PCR, the TCRdb table keeps only in-frame clones and is missing some. The repertoire holds about 130,000 clones, roughly 80% seen once, with 3.6% in the top ten. The sample originates from a study of cytomegalovirus exposure and HLA in healthy donors. Sequencing used PBMCs. This sequence originates from a woman aged 40 to 55 in good health and CMV-seropositive. V usage is TRBV7-8 and J usage is TRBJ1-1; unclear D gene. This chain's CDR3 is CASSLALVGVNTEAFF. The DNA for the CDR3 is TGTGCCAGCAGCTTAGCGCTTGTCGGGGTGAACACTGAAGCTTTCTTT.